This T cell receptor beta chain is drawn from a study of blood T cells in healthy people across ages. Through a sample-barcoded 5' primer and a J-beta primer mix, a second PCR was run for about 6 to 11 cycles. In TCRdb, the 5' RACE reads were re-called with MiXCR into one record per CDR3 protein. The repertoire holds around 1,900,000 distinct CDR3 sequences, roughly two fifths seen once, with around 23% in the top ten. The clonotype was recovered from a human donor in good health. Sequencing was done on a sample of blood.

Written as DNA, the CDR3 is TGTGCCAGCAGCTTTCTCCCCACCTGGGGAGCTGGGGCCAACGTCCTGACTTTC. This codes for CASSFLPTWGAGANVLTF. The chain carries TRBV5-5 and TRBJ2-6; D possibly corresponds to TRBD2 (5 bases). Germline-derived CDR1 and CDR2 are SGHKS and YYEKEE (reference sequence). This CDR3 contains 18 residues. Trimming removed 2 bases at V and 2 bases at J, with 17 bases between.